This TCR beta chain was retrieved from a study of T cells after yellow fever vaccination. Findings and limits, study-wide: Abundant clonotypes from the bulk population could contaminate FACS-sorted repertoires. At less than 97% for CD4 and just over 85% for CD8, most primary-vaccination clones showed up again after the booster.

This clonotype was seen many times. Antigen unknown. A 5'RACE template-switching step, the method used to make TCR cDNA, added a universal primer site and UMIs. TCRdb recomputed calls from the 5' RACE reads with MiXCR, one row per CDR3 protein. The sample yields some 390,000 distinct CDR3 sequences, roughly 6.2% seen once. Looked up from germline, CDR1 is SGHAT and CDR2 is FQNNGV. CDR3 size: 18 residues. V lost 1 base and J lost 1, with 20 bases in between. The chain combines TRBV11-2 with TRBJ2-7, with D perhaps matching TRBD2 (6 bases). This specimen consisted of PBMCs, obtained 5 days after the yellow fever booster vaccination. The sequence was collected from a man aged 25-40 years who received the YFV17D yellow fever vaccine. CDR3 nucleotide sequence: TGTGCCAGCAGCTTAGTTTGGCAGGGAGGATTCATGTCCTACGAGCAGTACTTC. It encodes CASSLVWQGGFMSYEQYF.